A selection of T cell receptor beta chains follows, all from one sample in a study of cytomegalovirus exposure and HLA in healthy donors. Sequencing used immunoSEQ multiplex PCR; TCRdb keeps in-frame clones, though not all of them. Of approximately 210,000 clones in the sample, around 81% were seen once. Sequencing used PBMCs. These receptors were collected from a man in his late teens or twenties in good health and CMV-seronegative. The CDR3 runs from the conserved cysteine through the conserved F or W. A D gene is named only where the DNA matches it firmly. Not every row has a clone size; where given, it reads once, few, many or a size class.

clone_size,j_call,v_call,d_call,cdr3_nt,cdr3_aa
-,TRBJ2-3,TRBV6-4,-,TGTGCCAGCAGTGAAAACTCCGCAGATACGCAGTATTTT,CASSENSADTQYF
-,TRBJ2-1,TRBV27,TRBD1,TGTGCCAGCAGTGGGGGACAGTTTACCTCCTACAATGAGCAGTTCTTC,CASSGGQFTSYNEQFF
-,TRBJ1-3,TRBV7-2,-,TGTGCCAGCAGGACCGGGGGGAGGACCATATATTTT,CASRTGGRTIYF
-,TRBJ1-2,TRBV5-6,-,TGTGCCACCTGGGCGAACAGGATGCGGTCGGGCTATGGCTACACCTTC,CATWANRMRSGYGYTF
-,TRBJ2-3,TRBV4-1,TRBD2,TGCGCCAGCAGCCAACGGGGACTAGACACAGATACGCAGTATTTT,CASSQRGLDTDTQYF
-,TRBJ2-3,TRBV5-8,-,TGTGCCAGCAGCCTCGAGGGGCAAACGGGGGGCACAGATACGCAGTATTTT,CASSLEGQTGGTDTQYF
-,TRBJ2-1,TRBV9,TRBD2,TGTGCCAGCAGCCCCCGGACTAGCGGGAGCCTTGAGCAGTTCTTC,CASSPRTSGSLEQFF
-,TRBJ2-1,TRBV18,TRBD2,TGTGCCAGCTCGCCTACCTCTCGCGGGGGGTGGAATGAGCAGTTCTTC,CASSPTSRGGWNEQFF
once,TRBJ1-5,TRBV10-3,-,TGTGCCATCAGTGATCAGGGAAGCAATCAGCCCCAGCATTTT,CAISDQGSNQPQHF
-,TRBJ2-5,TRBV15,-,TGTGCCACCAGCAGAGCTGGGGGCGAGGAGACCCAGTACTTC,CATSRAGGEETQYF
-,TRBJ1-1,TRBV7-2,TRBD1,TGTGCCAGCAGCACCAGACAGGGGCTCTACAGGGGGGCTTTCTTT,CASSTRQGLYRGAFF
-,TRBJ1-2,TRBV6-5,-,TGTGCCAGCAGCCAATATGGGCTATATGGCTACACCTTC,CASSQYGLYGYTF
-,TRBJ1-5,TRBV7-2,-,TGTGCCAGCAGCATCACGCAGGGTCAGCCCCAGCATTTT,CASSITQGQPQHF
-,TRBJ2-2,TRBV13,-,TGTGCCAGCAGCTTATCTCCGGGAGTGGGCACCGGGGAGCTGTTTTTT,CASSLSPGVGTGELFF
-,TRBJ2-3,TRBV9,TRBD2,TGTGCCAGCAGCGTAGAAGCGGGGGGGCCGGATACGCAGTATTTT,CASSVEAGGPDTQYF
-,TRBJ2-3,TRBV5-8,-,TGTGCCAGCAGCCAGCGTGGGACAGATACGCAGTATTTT,CASSQRGTDTQYF
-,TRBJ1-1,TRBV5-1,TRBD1,TGCGCCAGCGGACAGGGGGCGCTGGACACTGAAGCTTTCTTT,CASGQGALDTEAFF
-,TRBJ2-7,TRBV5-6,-,TGTGCCAGCAGCACCAGGTGGCTAAGCTCCTACGAGCAGTACTTC,CASSTRWLSSYEQYF
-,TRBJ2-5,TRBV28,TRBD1,TGTGCCAGCAGTTTGGGACAGAAAGAGACCCAGTACTTC,CASSLGQKETQYF
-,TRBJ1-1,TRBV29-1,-,TGCAGCGTTAAACGCAACACAGCTGTGGCTTTCTTT,CSVKRNTAVAFF
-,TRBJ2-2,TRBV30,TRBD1,TGTGCCTGGCGGACAGGGCACGGGGAGCTGTTTTTT,CAWRTGHGELFF
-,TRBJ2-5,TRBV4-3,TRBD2,TGCGCCAGCAGCCAAGATCAGCTAGCGGGAGAGGGAGAGACCCAGTACTTC,CASSQDQLAGEGETQYF
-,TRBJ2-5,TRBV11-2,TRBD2,TGTGCCAGCAGCTTCCGGGAGGAGGGCTTTCAGTACTTC,CASSFREEGFQYF
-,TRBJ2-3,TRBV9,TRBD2,TGTGCCAGCAGTGCGATCGGGGGGTGGGAAAAAGATACGCAGTATTTT,CASSAIGGWEKDTQYF
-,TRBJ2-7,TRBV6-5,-,TGTGCCAGCAGAGCTACGACAACCGGTCGTTACGAGCAGTACTTC,CASRATTTGRYEQYF
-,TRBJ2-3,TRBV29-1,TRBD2,TGCAGCGTTGGACTAGCGGGAGGGACAGATACGCAGTATTTT,CSVGLAGGTDTQYF
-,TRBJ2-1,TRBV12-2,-,TGTGCAAGTCGCTTAGCAGATGCCGGGACTAGCGGGAGGTCGAGCTCCTACAATGAGCAGTTCTTC,CASRLADAGTSGRSSSYNEQFF
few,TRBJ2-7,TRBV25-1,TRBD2,TGTGCCAGCAGTGAGGTCGGTAGCGGGAGGTCCTACGAGCAGTACTTC,CASSEVGSGRSYEQYF
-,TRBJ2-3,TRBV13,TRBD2,TGTGCCAGCAGCTTCGGACTAGCGGGCACAGATACGCAGTATTTT,CASSFGLAGTDTQYF
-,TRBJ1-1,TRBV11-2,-,TGTGCCAGCAGCTTAAACCAACAGAGCACTGAAGCTTTCTTT,CASSLNQQSTEAFF
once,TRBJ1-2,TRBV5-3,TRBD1,TGTGCCAGAAGCTTTCCAGTCCTACAGGGGGGGTATGGCTACACCTTC,CARSFPVLQGGYGYTF
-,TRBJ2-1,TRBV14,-,TGTGCCAGCAGCCCGTCAGCCTACAATGAGCAGTTCTTC,CASSPSAYNEQFF
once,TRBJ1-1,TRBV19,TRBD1,TGTGCCAGTAGTGTCACCGGGACAGGGGGCACTGAAGCTTTCTTT,CASSVTGTGGTEAFF
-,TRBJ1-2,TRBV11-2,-,TGTGCCAGCACCCCCGGACCAGGGAACTATGGCTACACCTTC,CASTPGPGNYGYTF
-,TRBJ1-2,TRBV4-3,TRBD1,TGCGCCAGCAGCCAAAGACAGGGAGGCTATGGCTACACCTTC,CASSQRQGGYGYTF
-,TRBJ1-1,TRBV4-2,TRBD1,TGTGCCAGCAGCCGGGGACAGGGGCACACTGAAGCTTTCTTT,CASSRGQGHTEAFF
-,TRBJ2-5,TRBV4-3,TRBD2,TGCGCCAGCAGCCATACTAGCGGGAGGGCTGGGCAAGAGACCCAGTACTTC,CASSHTSGRAGQETQYF
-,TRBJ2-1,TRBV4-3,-,TGCGCCAGCAGCCAAGATAACTCCTACAATGAGCAGTTCTTC,CASSQDNSYNEQFF
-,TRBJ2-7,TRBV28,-,TGTGCCAGCAGTTTTAACGAGGGAGGCGAGCAGTACTTC,CASSFNEGGEQYF
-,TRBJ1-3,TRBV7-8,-,TGTGCCAGCAGCTTCAGGGTCTCTGGAAACACCATATATTTT,CASSFRVSGNTIYF
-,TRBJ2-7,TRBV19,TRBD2,TGTGCCAGTATTGCGGGAGGGCCTAGCTACGAGCAGTACTTC,CASIAGGPSYEQYF
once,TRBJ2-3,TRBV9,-,TGTGCCAGCAGCCCCCGTGGGGGGTACAGCACAGATACGCAGTATTTT,CASSPRGGYSTDTQYF
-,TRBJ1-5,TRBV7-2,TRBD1,TGTGCCAGCAGCCCCGGGACAGCCATCCAGCCCCAGCATTTT,CASSPGTAIQPQHF
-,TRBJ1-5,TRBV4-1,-,TGCGCCAGCAGCCAAGATCCCCTCGACGGGTACAATCAGCCCCAGCATTTT,CASSQDPLDGYNQPQHF
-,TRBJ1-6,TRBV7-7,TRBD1,TGTGCTAGCACCTTTGAGATGACAGGGTCTATTCCTTTTTTGTATAATTCACCCCTCCACTTT,CASTFEMTGSIPFLYNSPLHF
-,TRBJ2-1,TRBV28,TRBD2,TGTGCCAGCATTGGACTAGCGGGGTTTATTAGCTCCTACAATGAGCAGTTCTTC,CASIGLAGFISSYNEQFF